The rows below give T cell receptor beta chains drawn from one sample of a study of blood T cell repertoires in COVID-19. Using immunoSEQ multiplex PCR, the repertoire was profiled, and TCRdb retains in-frame clones only, with some absent. The table lists roughly 150,000 clones, around 82% of them singletons. The specimen sequenced was peripheral blood. The receptor set was obtained from a woman aged 80 or over with acute or convalescent COVID-19. CDR3s leave out the opening cysteine and the closing phenylalanine or tryptophan. Fields, in order: V gene, D gene, CDR3 protein. D genes are given only for firm matches.

V gene: TRBV7-9; D gene: TRBD1; CDR3 protein: ASNPGTGDTGELF
V gene: TRBV9; D gene: NA; CDR3 protein: ASSFQSLTDTQY
V gene: TRBV7-3; D gene: TRBD1; CDR3 protein: ASSPTGLSTDTQY
V gene: TRBV4-3; D gene: NA; CDR3 protein: ASSQEVQANTEAF
V gene: TRBV5-1; D gene: TRBD2; CDR3 protein: ASSLGAGGDNEQF
V gene: TRBV5-6; D gene: NA; CDR3 protein: ASSSFRGQETQY
V gene: TRBV3-1/TRBV3-2; D gene: NA; CDR3 protein: ASRPSYRSSYNEQF
V gene: TRBV12-3/TRBV12-4; D gene: NA; CDR3 protein: ASSFEASAF
V gene: TRBV12-3/TRBV12-4; D gene: NA; CDR3 protein: ASNAGFGNTIY
V gene: TRBV19; D gene: NA; CDR3 protein: ASSIYANNQPQH
V gene: TRBV5-1; D gene: NA; CDR3 protein: ASSGDISNYGYT
V gene: TRBV7-2; D gene: TRBD2; CDR3 protein: ASSSLAGGPGDTQY
V gene: TRBV19; D gene: NA; CDR3 protein: ASSGGGNEKLF
V gene: TRBV6-5; D gene: TRBD1; CDR3 protein: ASSYGQGWQETQY
V gene: TRBV29-1; D gene: NA; CDR3 protein: SVGGGLDTGELF
V gene: TRBV18; D gene: NA; CDR3 protein: ASSPLVVIGGYT
V gene: TRBV7-2; D gene: TRBD1; CDR3 protein: ASSSRTGFSGYT
V gene: TRBV6-1; D gene: TRBD1; CDR3 protein: ASSEDRGRPLH
V gene: TRBV3-1/TRBV3-2; D gene: TRBD2; CDR3 protein: ASSRRASGATDTQY
V gene: TRBV9; D gene: NA; CDR3 protein: ASSAGQSTDTQY
V gene: TRBV30; D gene: NA; CDR3 protein: AWSVRTGVGEKLF
V gene: TRBV19; D gene: TRBD1; CDR3 protein: ASQDRSSGNTIY
V gene: TRBV19; D gene: NA; CDR3 protein: AIQKGLYTGELF
V gene: TRBV6-1; D gene: TRBD2; CDR3 protein: ASSEALSGGPYEQY
V gene: TRBV11-2; D gene: TRBD2; CDR3 protein: ASSPRLAGGQETQY
V gene: TRBV6-5; D gene: TRBD2; CDR3 protein: ASRLAGAETQY
V gene: TRBV9; D gene: NA; CDR3 protein: ASSVGTLSNTGELF
V gene: TRBV5-4; D gene: NA; CDR3 protein: ASSLGLAGPSTDTQY
V gene: TRBV15; D gene: NA; CDR3 protein: ATSREWRGSEKLF
V gene: TRBV4-3; D gene: NA; CDR3 protein: ASSQGRGDYGYT
V gene: TRBV5-1; D gene: TRBD1; CDR3 protein: ASRHPGQGNEKLF
V gene: TRBV3-1/TRBV3-2; D gene: NA; CDR3 protein: ASSHLEGLEQF
V gene: TRBV6-2/TRBV6-3; D gene: NA; CDR3 protein: ASSRTVAGQPQH
V gene: TRBV3-1/TRBV3-2; D gene: NA; CDR3 protein: ASSQAGGAGQAF
V gene: TRBV19; D gene: TRBD1; CDR3 protein: ASSDRGTGANVLT
V gene: TRBV2; D gene: NA; CDR3 protein: ASSEGLRDTQY
V gene: TRBV7-2; D gene: NA; CDR3 protein: ASSLGRAYNEQF
V gene: TRBV5-1; D gene: TRBD1; CDR3 protein: ASSWRTGDTGELF
V gene: TRBV5-1; D gene: NA; CDR3 protein: ASSADRNTEAF
V gene: TRBV9; D gene: NA; CDR3 protein: ASSVASRGDTQY
V gene: TRBV11-2; D gene: TRBD2; CDR3 protein: ASSSGGGSSREQY
V gene: TRBV9; D gene: TRBD1; CDR3 protein: ASSGQGATNEKLF
V gene: TRBV7-8; D gene: NA; CDR3 protein: ASSLGPGADTQY
V gene: TRBV6-1; D gene: TRBD2; CDR3 protein: ASSEGEGKLADYNEQF
V gene: TRBV9; D gene: NA; CDR3 protein: ASSVNLQGRVGGYT
V gene: TRBV2; D gene: TRBD2; CDR3 protein: ASSLAGGRGETQY
V gene: TRBV7-2; D gene: TRBD2; CDR3 protein: ASSPLGGDWSSYNEQF
V gene: TRBV6-5; D gene: TRBD1; CDR3 protein: ASIEGALNQPQH
V gene: TRBV27; D gene: TRBD2; CDR3 protein: ASSSSTWASGIETQY
V gene: TRBV5-1; D gene: TRBD2; CDR3 protein: ASSSGLAGGHAYEQY
V gene: TRBV25-1; D gene: TRBD2; CDR3 protein: ASSEYGGGEQY
V gene: TRBV6-5; D gene: NA; CDR3 protein: ASTLSPDIRTEAF